This entry describes one T cell receptor beta chain. This clone's antigen is unknown. It has no much larger one-base neighbor in the sample; base qualities were not kept. Library generation was performed with the immunoSEQ multiplex PCR assay. A mixture of 60 forward primers for TCR Vbeta segments and 13 reverse primers for TCR Jbeta segments was used in the multiplex PCR. The CDR3 region of rearranged TCR beta genes was amplified from genomic DNA with a multiplex PCR assay. The amplified TCR beta libraries were sequenced on the Illumina HiSeq System as 87-base-pair reads. Processing in the source paper ran as follows. A later analysis tallied roughly 76 million unique TCR beta chains across the roughly 610 repertoires, and 10 million to 11 million of those chains were shared by two or more donors. Raw reads were error-corrected and collapsed into unique sequences by a nearest-neighbor algorithm in which closely related sequences were merged to remove PCR and sequencing errors. To assign V, D and J gene segments, CDR3 sequences were aligned to IMGT reference sequences. Each retained sequence needed at least a six-nucleotide match to both a V gene segment and a J gene segment. A rearrangement was called productive if the CDR3 had no stop codons and remained in frame with V and J, and every other rearrangement was called non-productive. CDR3 was defined by IMGT convention, running from the second conserved V-encoded cysteine to the conserved J-encoded phenylalanine. In an earlier analysis of approximately 590 of the donors, sequences lacking an unambiguous match to a single V gene segment were excluded. An earlier analysis of several hundred of the donors called V segments functional above 56.7% productive rearrangements and segregating when the between-donor standard deviation exceeded 5%. To diagnose cytomegalovirus status from the catalog of TCR beta chain sequences, a statistical classification framework was built. A later analysis assigned V and J genes by comparing TCR nucleotide sequences with IMGT/GENE-DB human TR gene sequences. Using the TCRdist pipeline, a later analysis assigned CDR3 sequences along with most-parsimonious VDJ recombination scenarios. A later analysis defined each TCR beta chain by its CDR3 amino acid sequence plus V-gene family, and excluded reads lacking a unique V-gene family. As a way to deal with suspected cross-contamination and a sequencing artifact, a later analysis dropped approximately 590 nucleotide sequences that were highly shared and had low generation probability. In a later analysis, a clonal expansion index was calculated for each public chain from normalized within-repertoire ranks of inferred template counts. A later analysis computed generation probabilities with a VDJ recombination model fitted to out-of-frame rearrangements, and checked the results against IGoR. In a later analysis, TCR-TCR, TCR-HLA and TCR-CMV co-occurrence was scored with hypergeometric tests, and a repertoire-size bias correction was applied to TCR pairs. In a later analysis, false discovery rates were estimated by permuting HLA or CMV assignments 20 times. A later analysis grouped co-occurring TCRs with DBSCAN, adding TCRdist sequence similarity when clustering within HLA-allele-positive subsets. Repertoires with fewer than 30,000 or more than 120,000 public chains were left out of co-occurrence clustering, as were several repertoires with anomalous nucleotide sharing. Held by TCRdb, this immuneACCESS table contains in-frame sequences only and omits some clones. Under half of the omission traces to an unresolved V gene where checked; the cause of the rest is unknown. That table is the source of V, J and clone size, and D and trimming were worked out from the DNA. Across this sample there are 150,000 to 200,000 clones, with around three quarters seen only once. The ten largest clonotypes hold approximately 2.4% of the sample.

V is trimmed back by 1 base and J by 1 base, and the junction contains 4 bases that no gene match accounts for. The CDR3 measures 16 amino acids from cysteine to phenylalanine. The DNA shown is the 48-base CDR3, in frame from base 1. The germline V gene provides CDR1 SGHTA and CDR2 FQGTGA. These data are taken from a study of cytomegalovirus exposure and HLA in healthy donors (dated by TCRdb to the late 2010s). A note on the overall study: According to an earlier analysis of 550 to 750 of the donors, 150 million to 200 million T cells yielded roughly 110 million unique TCR beta sequences and less than 300 Gb of sequence data. The aim of the study was to test whether cataloging public T cell receptors could identify signatures of past pathogen exposure. The study used immunosequencing to profile the T cell repertoires of 600 to 850 subjects and linked those repertoires to cytomegalovirus serostatus. In the later analysis, no new phenotypic data were used to find candidate immune exposures; instead, reliance was placed on TCR beta sequences and their occurrence across donors. An early release covering roughly 600 HLA-typed donors comprised about 310 gigabases of sequencing data and tens of millions of unique TCR sequences. Donor age, sex, ethnicity and CMV serostatus were compiled together with the repertoire data. To predict cytomegalovirus infection status, the study brought together high-throughput TCR immunosequencing, statistical association of individual TCRs with disease status, and machine learning. HLA typing covered class I and class II loci at four-digit resolution. Every discovery cohort repertoire had been produced on one sequencing platform. A later genetic analysis took genome-wide SNP genotypes for about three fifths of the 666 donors and used that subset as a discovery cohort. Four to six DR-DQ haplotypes were handled as single units for association and clustering, since linkage in the cohort was strong. In a later analysis, previously published TCR beta repertoires from 600 to 850 donors were re-analyzed and high-resolution HLA genotyping was added so that TCR occurrence patterns could be studied. Along with the approximately 600-subject first cohort, a separate validation cohort of roughly 110 different subjects was used. Of the roughly 390 genotyped donors, less than 85% were placed in the genetic ancestry cluster associated with self-reported Caucasian donors. The number of donors typed differed by locus, with roughly 629-640 for A, B, C, DRB1 and DQB1, around 520 for DQA1, 600 to 610 for DPA1, and some 450 for DPB1. An earlier analysis of 587 of the donors used high-throughput TCR beta sequencing to judge whether each TCR beta V gene segment behaved as functional or pseudogenic. Among several hundred genotyped donors of the cohort, an average of approximately 240,000 unique TCR beta nucleotide sequences was sequenced per donor, of which 15% to 20% were non-productive.

The cohort consisted of more than 650 healthy bone marrow donors. Cohort members were all nominally healthy when sampled, although unrecorded immune exposures were likely present. The donor was CMV seronegative and belonged to the group of approximately 320 seronegative cohort members. A peripheral blood sample was collected from each donor, and TCR beta sequencing was performed on peripheral blood mononuclear cells. The Qiagen DNeasy Blood Extraction Kit was used to extract genomic DNA from the blood cell samples. General conclusions and limits of the study: Most TCR sequences were seen in very few donors, while some public TCRs were found in many individuals. A group of highly shared sequence variants was considered likely to be a technical artifact of the sequencing pipeline. When HLA alleles, especially DR and DQ, strongly co-occurred, TCR associations were difficult to assign to individual alleles. Sequencing depth was assumed to be roughly uniform across donors in the presence/absence analyses, though that assumption may not hold. In a later analysis, most CMV-associated TCR beta chains were found to appear HLA-restricted, with HLA associations seemingly driven largely by CMV exposure. The earlier analysis of fewer than 750 of the donors excluded fewer than 20 rarely observed V segments, including chromosome 9 orphons, because counts were too low. In a later analysis, some 18,000 TCR beta sequences were associated with specific HLA alleles at a false discovery rate of 0.05. In an earlier analysis of about 540 of the donors, most TCR beta V segments were observed in productive rearrangements about 90% or about 30% of the time, broadly matching IMGT annotations. Because the 87-base-pair reads could not distinguish some IMGT-functional V segments, including TRBV6-2 and TRBV6-3, those segments were excluded. A later analysis found that HLA-associated TCR beta chains were more clonally expanded and had lower generation probabilities than equally common non-associated chains. In vitro tests confirmed that three of the cytomegalovirus-associated TCR beta chains recognize cytomegalovirus antigens. A later genetic analysis associated a missense DCLRE1C variant with V-gene and J-gene trimming of TCR beta chains, and an independent cohort replicated the association. In both the original and validation cohorts, the classifier was reported to diagnose cytomegalovirus status with high specificity and sensitivity. In this cohort, only TCR beta chains were sequenced, and detectable features were limited by the absence of alpha or paired-chain data. Compared with the 666-donor mean, donors in an Asian-associated ancestry cluster had fewer N-insertions in productive TCRs, according to a later genetic analysis. Because HLA typing was unavailable for some donors at each locus, only the typed subset was used in association tests. CMV serostatus was the only immune exposure information available for the cohort. According to the authors, the approach could potentially be generalized to other disease states and immunological phenotypes. A total of 150 or so TCR beta chains were listed by the study as associated with cytomegalovirus. According to a later analysis, TCR association rates differed among HLA loci, with DRB1 alleles showing the most associated TCRs and HLA-C alleles showing the fewest. Correlated functional status among segregating V segments might reflect linkage disequilibrium, but an unknown experimental factor could not be ruled out. A further reported finding was that TCR beta sequences accurately predicted the HLA-A and HLA-B alleles for most subjects in the first cohort. According to a later analysis, parvovirus B19, influenza, CMV and Epstein-Barr virus appeared linked to several top co-occurrence clusters.

Sequencing was carried out using PBMCs. The chain joins TRBV7-3 to TRBJ2-1; 7 junctional bases match TRBD2. This receptor was taken from a woman aged 45-59 years in good health and CMV-seronegative. The nucleotides read TGTGCCAGCAGCTTAAGGGCGGGGGTGTCCTACAATGAGCAGTTCTTC. This is translated as CASSLRAGVSYNEQFF.